This passage covers 23 T cell receptor beta chains from one sample sequenced in a study of tumor-infiltrating lymphocytes in primary liver carcinoma. Using a constant-region primer together with ProtoScript II reverse transcriptase, TCR beta cDNA was made from roughly 540 ng of total RNA. Amplification in three nested multiplex PCR rounds with slightly modified ARM-PCR gave rise to TCR beta libraries. Forward primers for TRBV1-TRBV30 and a C-beta reverse primer served the first two PCR rounds, at about 10 cycles each. MiXCR was run by TCRdb on the multiplex PCR reads, yielding one entry per CDR3 protein. The table shows 99,000 or so distinct CDR3 sequences, with roughly 69% occurring only once. Without any cell sorting, about 20-32 mg of bulk tissue yielded co-extracted RNA and DNA. Sample: liver tumor tissue from sampling region 5. This sample's subset: tumor region T5, tumor centre. The receptors were sampled from a woman aged 55 to 70 with primary liver carcinoma and hepatitis B virus infection.

This clonotype showed up many times. The chain is built from TRBV28 and TRBJ2-3; 7 nucleotides match TRBD2. V shed 2 bases and J 0 bases; nucleotides not matched to a gene: 2. Germline lookup yields CDR1 MDHEN and CDR2 SYDVKM. CDR3 length: 15 residues. CDR3 protein: CASSLMGGSTDTQYF. The CDR3, as DNA: TGTGCCAGCAGTTTAATGGGGGGGAGCACAGATACGCAGTATTTT.

The chain is built from TRBV11-2 and TRBJ1-2; unclear D gene. The germline V gene encodes CDR1 SGHAT and CDR2 FQNNGV. The CDR3 is made up of 13 amino acids. Deletions cut 5 bases from V and 3 bases from J, with 10 bases between. Here the CDR3 reads CASSQGGHYGYTF. CDR3 DNA: TGTGCCAGCAGCCAAGGTGGGCACTATGGCTACACCTTC.

In its sample, this clonotype was seen many times. V is TRBV5-1 and J is TRBJ1-4; tentative D call: TRBD1 (5 bases). Deletions cut 0 bases from V and 5 bases from J, with 5 bases between. The CDR3 is 13 residues long. Germline lookup yields CDR1 SGHRS and CDR2 YFSETQ. In DNA, the CDR3 is TGCGCCAGCAGCTTGGAGGGGAATGAAAAACTGTTTTTT. Its translation: CASSLEGNEKLFF.

This clonotype was recorded at least ten times. V usage is TRBV29-1 and J usage is TRBJ2-1, with TRBD2 identical over 9 bases. Germline loops: CDR1 SQVTM, CDR2 ANQGSEA. The trim removed 5 bases at V and 2 bases at J, leaving 7 bases unmatched. The CDR3 is made up of 15 amino acids. CDR3 nucleotides: TGCAGCGTTACCTCCGGCGGGAGGGCCTACAATGAGCAGTTCTTC. Amino acids: CSVTSGGRAYNEQFF.

Note on this clonotype: With a much larger clone just one base away, this may be a read error. The chain couples TRBV7-8 to TRBJ2-1; D is undetermined. Germline CDR1 and CDR2: SGHVS and FQNEAQ. The CDR3 consists of 15 residues. CDR3 sequence (DNA): TGTGCCAGCAGCCCGGGTCCCCCCAGACCCAATGAGAAGTTCTTC. Protein: CASSPGPPRPNEKFF.

This clonotype is a singleton in its sample. Mismatch with germline at one junction end may stem from a read error. The rearrangement uses TRBV11-3 and TRBJ2-7; 8 bases line up with TRBD1. Germline CDR1 is SGHNT and CDR2 is YENEEA. CDR3 length: 15 amino acids. DNA for the CDR3: TGTGCCAGCAGCCCCGGGGCAGGGGGCAACTACGAGCAACACTTC. Translation: CASSPGAGGNYEQHF.

This clonotype was observed a few times. This may be a read error, as it is one base from a much larger clone. Here the CDR3 reads CAGSPGGGNGETQYF. The CDR3 DNA reads TGTGCCGGCAGCCCGGGGGGCGGGAATGGTGAGACCCAGTACTTC. The V call is TRBV5-4, the J call TRBJ2-5; possibly TRBD2 for D (7 bases). The CDR3 has 15 residues. CDR1 and CDR2 from the germline V gene are SGHNT and YYREEE (reference sequence).

As regards this clonotype: The final CDR3 position lacks the conserved phenylalanine or tryptophan, pointing to a likely read error. V and J are TRBV2 and TRBJ2-7, with 8 bases aligning to TRBD2. The CDR3 extends over 13 amino acids. Trimming at V came to 3 bases and at J to 4 bases, leaving 2 bases not matched to a gene. Germline assignment: CDR1 SNHLY and CDR2 FYNNEI. In DNA, the CDR3 is TGTGCCAGCAGTGACAGCGGGAGATACGAGCAGTACCTC. Translation: CASSDSGRYEQYL.

As concerns this clonotype: A clone one base away is much larger, so this may be a read error. The chain uses TRBV14 and TRBJ1-1; D is unclear. CDR1 is SGHDN, CDR2 FVKESK, per germline. The V end was cut by 2 bases, the J end by 10 bases, with 17 bases between. The CDR3 is made up of 14 amino acids. The CDR3 sequence is CASSQHFAGVGAFF. CDR3 DNA: TGTGCCAGCAGCCAACATTTCGCCGGTGTGGGAGCTTTCTTT.

On this clonotype: One end of the junction fails to match germline, which may point to a read error. The chain joins TRBV28 to TRBJ1-2, with D possibly TRBD1 on 5 matching bases. The CDR3 is made up of 15 amino acids. Germline CDR1 is MDHEN and CDR2 is SYDVKM. CDR3 protein: CASSRAPGGIGGCTF. DNA of the CDR3: TGCGCCAGCAGTCGCGCTCCCGGGGGGATTGGAGGCTGCACCTTC.

For this clonotype: Just one base apart from a much larger clone, this may be a read error. The rearrangement links TRBV28 to TRBJ2-7, with 11 nucleotides matching TRBD2. CDR3 length: 15 amino acids. Looked up from germline, CDR1 is MDHEN and CDR2 is SYDVKM. After removal of 4 bases from V and 7 bases from J, the junction contained 9 bases not matched to a gene. In DNA form, the CDR3 reads TGTGCCAGCAGTTCCAGACTAGCGGGACTAGAGGAGCAGTACTTC. Translation gives CASSSRLAGLEEQYF.

This clonotype has a handful of counts. A clone one base away is much larger, so this may be a read error. This chain uses TRBV14 with TRBJ2-1, with TRBD1 as a possible D gene (6 bases). CDR3 length: 15 amino acids. Per germline, CDR1 SGHDN and CDR2 FVKESK. Here the CDR3 reads CASGQAGASYNEQFF. CDR3 DNA sequence: TGTGCCAGCGGCCAAGCAGGGGCGTCCTACAATGAGCAGTTCTTC.

With regard to this clonotype: At one of its ends the junction is not consistent with the germline gene, which may arise from a read error. The CDR3, as DNA: TGTGTCAGCAGCTTGGGCCGAGGGACCGGGGAGCTGTTTTTC. It codes for CVSSLGRGTGELFF. This chain uses TRBV11-3 with TRBJ2-2; D might be TRBD1 or TRBD2, each matching 5 bases. From germline, CDR1 is SGHNT and CDR2 YENEEA. The CDR3 spans 14 residues.

This chain connects TRBV5-1 to TRBJ2-1, with D perhaps TRBD2 (5 bases). There are 15 residues in the CDR3. Per the germline V gene, CDR1 is SGHRS and CDR2 is YFSETQ. Trimming left V 6 bases short and J 5 bases short, with 18 bases between. The CDR3 nucleotides read TGCGCCAGCATATGGATAGCAGGAGGTAACAATGAGCAGTTCTTC. This encodes CASIWIAGGNNEQFF.

In this sample, this clonotype turned up many times. The chain links TRBV30 to TRBJ2-7; TRBD1 agrees at 9 bases. Germline assignment: CDR1 GTSNPN and CDR2 SVGIG (reference sequence). J lost 3 bases, V lost 3 bases, and 6 bases had no gene match. The CDR3 has 14 residues. The CDR3: CAWRKTGGGYEQYF. DNA for the CDR3: TGTGCCTGGAGAAAGACAGGGGGAGGCTACGAGCAGTACTTC. Looking up the rest from reference TRBV30 and TRBJ2-7 gives the full variable domain: SQTIHQWPATLVQPVGSPLSLECTVEGTSNPNLYWYRQAAGRGLQLLFYSVGIGQISSEVPQNLSASRPQDRQFILSSKKLLLSDSGFYLCAWRKTGGGYEQYFGPGTRLTVT.

Comments on this clonotype: A much larger clone is a single base away; this may be a read error. The V gene is TRBV5-8, the J gene TRBJ2-3; D gene ambiguous. Germline V gives CDR1 SGHTS, CDR2 YDEGEE. The CDR3 loop spans 12 amino acids. Trimming left V 6 bases short and J 7 bases short, with 12 bases between. The CDR3 DNA reads TGTGCCAGCACCGAGATGCGGTATACGCAGTATTTT. Translating it yields CASTEMRYTQYF.

This clonotype showed up just once. Relative to the germline gene, one junction end is altered; a read error may explain this. The V call is TRBV11-3, the J call TRBJ2-1; the match to TRBD2 covers 8 bases. This CDR3 region has 15 residues. CDR1 is SGHNT and CDR2 is YENEEA in the germline V gene. CDR3 DNA: TGTGCCAACAGCCCGGATAGCGGGGAGGTGAATGAGCAGTTCTTC. It encodes CANSPDSGEVNEQFF.

The genes are TRBV7-9 and TRBJ1-1; D is undetermined. V was trimmed by 3 bases and J by 4 bases, leaving 12 bases between them. CDR1 and CDR2 from the germline V gene are SEHNR and FQNEAQ (reference sequence). The CDR3 extends over 14 amino acids. The CDR3 protein is CASSLQAGLTEAFF. The CDR3 region has the DNA TGTGCCAGCAGCTTGCAAGCAGGCCTCACTGAAGCTTTCTTT. The whole variable domain, remainder taken from reference TRBV7-9 and TRBJ1-1, is DTGVSQNPRHKITKRGQNVTFRCDPISEHNRLYWYRQTLGQGPEFLTYFQNEAQLEKSRLLSDRFSAERPKGSFSTLEIQRTEQGDSAMYLCASSLQAGLTEAFFGQGTRLTVV.

V usage is TRBV5-1 and J usage is TRBJ2-3; 9 bases map to TRBD2. Germline CDR1 reads SGHRS; CDR2 reads YFSETQ. This CDR3 has 21 residues. V shed 0 bases and J 2 bases; nucleotides not matched to a gene: 19. The CDR3 sequence is CASSLGVWREGQLGLTDTQYF. In nucleotides, the CDR3 is TGCGCCAGCAGCTTGGGAGTTTGGCGGGAGGGCCAATTAGGCCTCACAGATACGCAGTATTTT.

For this clonotype: This likely comes from a read error, as the CDR3 has no conserved phenylalanine or tryptophan at its end. The DNA is left out, because the CDR3 cannot be placed on it with certainty; the CDR3 is given as TCRdb lists it. The chain has TRBV11-2 and TRBJ2-3; the DNA was not compared with TRBD2, the D call given in the table. Per germline, CDR1 SGHAT and CDR2 FQNNGV. The CDR3 region is 15 residues in length, termini included. CDR3 residues: CASMGVAGATDTLYL.

This clonotype was recorded at least ten times. The chain uses TRBV29-1 and TRBJ2-5; either TRBD1 or TRBD2 may fit D (5 bases each). Deletions cut 0 bases from V and 3 bases from J, with 11 bases between. Germline V gene lookup returns CDR1 SQVTM and CDR2 ANQGSEA. The CDR3 covers 14 residues. The CDR3 DNA reads TGCAGCGTTGAAGATTCGGGACGGGAAGAGACCCAGTACTTC. This gives the protein CSVEDSGREETQYF.

Turning to this clonotype: A much larger clone sits a single nucleotide away, making a read error possible. CDR3: CASSQPGTGNHGHTF. The CDR3 bases are TGTGCCAGCAGCCAACCCGGGACAGGGAACCATGGCCACACCTTC. The chain uses TRBV4-2 and TRBJ1-2; 9 positions match TRBD1. The germline CDR1 and CDR2 sequences are LGHNA and YNFKEQ. The CDR3 has 15 residues.

The chain joins TRBV10-2 to TRBJ2-1, with 11 bases that match TRBD2. This CDR3 spans 15 amino acids. The germline V gene has CDR1 WSHSY and CDR2 SAAADI. Unmatched junction bases numbered 7, after V lost 6 bases and J lost 6 bases. CDR3 sequence (DNA): TGCGCCAGCAGATTCACTAGCGGGAGCGGCAATGAGCAGTTCTTC. Its protein product is CASRFTSGSGNEQFF.